Below are 19 T cell receptor beta chains sequenced from a single sample in a study of kidney transplant recipient with SARS-CoV-2 infection. TCRdb fed the reads into MiXCR, producing one record per CDR3 protein. The sample lists about 250,000 distinct CDR3 sequences, about 30% seen once, with around 6.8% in the top ten. The specimen comprised a blood sample, sampled at baseline and on roughly day 110 from a kidney transplant recipient. The receptors shown here come from a male patient aged 30 to 40 who had COVID-19 and was a kidney transplant recipient. Some T cells may be transferred from the graft donor.

This clonotype was seen more than once but under ten times. V usage is TRBV10-1 and J usage is TRBJ1-2; D gene ambiguous. The CDR3 consists of 17 residues. V dropped 3 bases and J dropped 4 bases, with 21 bases sitting between them. The germline V gene encodes CDR1 WNHNN and CDR2 SYGVQD (reference sequence). CDR3 sequence: CASSDNRISRKTYGYTF. The CDR3 DNA reads as TGCGCCAGCAGTGACAACAGAATATCGCGAAAGACCTATGGCTACACCTTC.

The chain uses TRBV28 and TRBJ2-1, with D maybe TRBD1 (5 bases). V lost 6 bases and J lost 4, with 16 bases in between. The CDR3 sequence is 15 residues long. Germline CDR1 MDHEN, CDR2 SYDVKM. The CDR3 protein is CASRLRQTIYNEQFF. CDR3 sequence (DNA): TGTGCCAGCAGGCTAAGACAGACAATTTACAATGAGCAGTTCTTC.

Only one count was recorded for this clonotype. The V and J genes are TRBV2 and TRBJ2-3; no clear D. V was clipped by 5 bases and J by 0 bases, with 9 bases between them. The germline V gene encodes CDR1 SNHLY and CDR2 FYNNEI. The length of the CDR3 is 14 residues. CDR3 sequence: CASSPLTSTDTQYF. As DNA, the CDR3 is TGTGCCAGCAGTCCTTTGACTAGCACAGATACGCAGTATTTT.

This clonotype has ten or more counts. The rearrangement uses TRBV20-1 and TRBJ1-2; D is ambiguous. Per the germline V gene, CDR1 is DFQATT and CDR2 is SNEGSKA (reference sequence). The V end was cut by 0 bases, the J end by 3 bases, with 11 bases between. The CDR3 is made up of 14 amino acids. CDR3 nucleotide sequence: TGCAGTGCTAGAGATCCTATGGGGTACTATGGCTACACCTTC. Translating gives CSARDPMGYYGYTF.

This clonotype was seen many times. This chain links TRBV30 with TRBJ1-6; D remains unclear. V lost 0 bases and J 7 bases, leaving 10 bases between the germline ends. The germline CDR1 and CDR2 sequences are GTSNPN and SVGIG (reference sequence). The CDR3 sequence is 14 residues long. The CDR3 DNA is TGTGCCTGGAGTGTACTTAATCAGAATTCACCCCTCCACTTT. Residues: CAWSVLNQNSPLHF.

This clonotype was picked up many times. This chain connects TRBV7-9 to TRBJ2-1, with 7 bases identical to TRBD2. Germline loops: CDR1 SEHNR, CDR2 FQNEAQ (reference sequence). V lost 5 bases to trimming and J lost 5 bases; unmatched junction nucleotides: 15. The CDR3 runs to 17 residues. The CDR3 protein is CASSQQLGRETNNEQFF. In DNA, the CDR3 is TGTGCCAGCAGCCAACAGTTGGGGAGGGAGACCAACAATGAGCAGTTCTTC.

Ten or more counts support this clonotype. V gene TRBV20-1 combines with J gene TRBJ2-2; 8 positions agree with TRBD1. CDR3 length: 14 amino acids. Germline values: CDR1 DFQATT, CDR2 SNEGSKA (reference sequence). V lost 6 bases and J lost 1; bases outside the gene matches: 4. The CDR3 is CSAGGTGNTGELFF. The CDR3 DNA reads as TGCAGTGCAGGGGGGACAGGGAACACCGGGGAGCTGTTTTTT.

J is TRBJ2-5 and V is TRBV19; D not certain. The V end lost 4 bases, the J end lost 9 bases, and 9 bases lay between the germline ends. The CDR3 length is 11 residues. Germline loops: CDR1 LNHDA, CDR2 SQIVND (reference sequence). CDR3 in amino acids: CASSTLGAQYF. The CDR3 DNA reads as TGTGCCAGTAGTACCCTTGGGGCCCAGTACTTC.

This clonotype showed up many times. This rearrangement joins TRBV4-2 to TRBJ2-1, with 12 bases that match TRBD2. Germline values: CDR1 LGHNA, CDR2 YNFKEQ. Trimming cost V 1 base and J 2 bases; bases outside gene matches: 21. CDR3 length: 23 residues. The CDR3 coding sequence is TGTGCCAGCAGCCAAGTGGGGCCGCTAGCGGGAGGGGCCCGTAGGAGGCCCTACAATGAGCAGTTCTTC. Its translation is CASSQVGPLAGGARRRPYNEQFF.

This clonotype was detected ten times or more. The chain uses TRBV11-3 and TRBJ1-5; D gene unclear. The CDR3 spans 18 residues. Germline values: CDR1 SGHNT, CDR2 YENEEA. V lost 3 bases to trimming and J lost 0 bases, with 18 bases between them. The CDR3 spells CASSLFEPFGYSNQPQHF. As DNA, the CDR3 is TGTGCCAGCAGCTTGTTCGAGCCTTTCGGGTATAGCAATCAGCCCCAGCATTTT. Full variable domain (outside the CDR3, taken from reference TRBV11-3 and TRBJ1-5): EAGVVQSPRYKIIEKKQPVAFWCNPISGHNTLYWYLQNLGQGPELLIRYENEEAVDDSQLPKDRFSAERLKGVDSTLKIQPAELGDSAVYLCASSLFEPFGYSNQPQHFGDGTRLSIL.

In its sample, this clonotype was seen many times. The CDR3 here is CASSSQKGRRKTYGYTF. DNA for the CDR3: TGCGCCAGCAGCTCACAGAAAGGACGTCGAAAGACCTATGGCTACACCTTC. The chain employs TRBV4-3 and TRBJ1-2; D is uncertain. CDR3 length: 17 amino acids. Germline CDR1 reads LGHNA; CDR2 reads YSLEER. The V end lost 5 bases, the J end lost 4 bases, and 23 bases lay between the germline ends.

This clonotype turned up a few times. A much larger clone lies a single base off, so this may be a read error. The J gene is TRBJ2-7, the V gene TRBV19, with D tentatively TRBD1 or TRBD2 (5 bases each). Germline V gives CDR1 LNHDA, CDR2 SQIVND (reference sequence). This CDR3 spans 14 amino acids. The CDR3 region has the DNA TGTGCCAGTGGTATAGGGGACGGGTCCTACGAGCAGTACTTC. Protein sequence: CASGIGDGSYEQYF.

Remarks on this clonotype: This may come from a read error, since a much larger clone is one base off. The rearrangement joins TRBV20-1 to TRBJ2-7, with D possibly matching TRBD2 (7 bases). Per the germline V gene, CDR1 is DFQATT and CDR2 is SNEGSKA (reference sequence). V was clipped by 7 bases and J by 4 bases, with 17 bases between them. The CDR3 is 13 residues long. In DNA, the CDR3 is TGCAGTGTCCAGAGGACAGCGGGGTACGAGCAGTACTTC. It yields the protein CSVQRTAGYEQYF.

Comments on this clonotype: Possible read error: a much larger clone is one base away. This chain uses TRBV30 with TRBJ2-2; D might be TRBD1 or TRBD2, each matching 6 bases. The germline V gene has CDR1 GTSNPN and CDR2 SVGIG (reference sequence). Deletions cut 3 bases from V and 0 bases from J, with 11 bases between. The length of the CDR3 is 15 residues. CDR3 region: CAWREGVANTGELFF. The CDR3 nucleotides are TGTGCCTGGAGGGAGGGGGTAGCGAACACCGGGGAGCTGTTTTTT.

This clonotype was seen at least ten times. The V and J genes are TRBV6-1 and TRBJ1-2; 7 positions match TRBD1. Germline V lookup: CDR1 MNHNS, CDR2 SASEGT. The CDR3 sequence is 14 residues long. Germline trimming cut 3 bases from V and 5 bases from J; bases unmatched to any gene: 6. CDR3 sequence reads: CASSDDRAGYGYTF. The CDR3 region has the DNA TGTGCCAGCAGTGACGACAGGGCTGGGTATGGCTACACCTTC.

Details on this clonotype: Since a much larger clone is just one base distant, this may be a read error. This chain links TRBV7-4 with TRBJ1-2; no definite D call. The CDR3 covers 17 residues. Germline CDR1 and CDR2: SGHVT and SQSDAQ. Deletions cut 5 bases from V and 4 bases from J, with 23 bases between. This CDR3 reads CASSGSSSARRTYGYTF. DNA of the CDR3: TGTGCCAGCAGCGGGAGCAGTTCAGCTCGAAGGACCTATGGCTACACCTTC.

Many counts were recorded for this clonotype. V and J are TRBV4-2 and TRBJ1-2; weak D call: TRBD1 (5 bases). Germline-derived CDR1 and CDR2 are LGHNA and YNFKEQ. With 6 bases removed from V and 0 bases from J, the gap between germline ends came to 23 bases. The CDR3 extends over 18 amino acids. The CDR3: CASSRGDHMQGSNYGYTF. CDR3 nucleotide sequence: TGTGCCAGCAGTCGAGGGGATCACATGCAAGGATCTAACTATGGCTACACCTTC.

This clonotype was recorded many times. This sequence joins TRBV5-5 and TRBJ1-2; D remains unclear. This CDR3 is 16 amino acids long. Trimming shortened V by 7 bases and J by 4 bases, and 23 bases separated the two germline ends. Germline CDR1 reads SGHKS; CDR2 reads YYEKEE (reference sequence). The CDR3 sequence is CASATYVSRKTYGYTF. CDR3 nucleotides: TGTGCCAGCGCCACGTATGTCTCGCGAAAGACCTATGGCTACACCTTC.

Remarks on this clonotype: It may be a read error: a sequence one base away is much more abundant. The chain links TRBV6-1 to TRBJ1-2; D is undetermined. The ends were cut back, 5 bases at V and 4 bases at J, with 23 bases in the middle. Germline values: CDR1 MNHNS, CDR2 SASEGT. This CDR3 has 17 amino acids. The CDR3 DNA is TGTGCCAGCAGTAGTAATACGGAATGTAGAAAGACCTATGGCTACACCTTC. Its translation: CASSSNTECRKTYGYTF.